This TCR beta chain was captured by sequencing in a study of vaccination and CD4 T cells after COVID-19. Background on the study: Following dose two, a median about 70 days (range 14 to 241) passed before post-vaccine samples were taken.

As for treatment: approximately 11-day PBMC culture with coronavirus spike peptide pools or control peptides (ViraFEST assay). This CDR3 spans 13 amino acids. Germline V lookup: CDR1 SEHNR, CDR2 FQNEAQ (reference sequence). Trimming took off 2 bases at V and 8 bases at J, with 12 bases between the two ends. Oncomine TCR Beta short-read sequencing was applied to DNA from cultured CD4+ T cells. TCRdb fed the PCR reads into MiXCR, producing one record per CDR3 protein. The sample lists about 16,000 distinct CDR3 sequences; 57% were seen once. This clonotype has more than one count but fewer than ten. The antigen remains undetermined.

Material for sequencing was CD4+ T cells from blood, cultured in vitro. The TCR originated in a human donor who had recovered from COVID-19. The V call is TRBV7-9, the J call TRBJ1-2, with D perhaps matching TRBD1 (5 bases). Here the CDR3 DNA reads TGTGCCAGCAGCTTAACTGCGGGGGAGGGCTACACCTTC. Its translation is CASSLTAGEGYTF.